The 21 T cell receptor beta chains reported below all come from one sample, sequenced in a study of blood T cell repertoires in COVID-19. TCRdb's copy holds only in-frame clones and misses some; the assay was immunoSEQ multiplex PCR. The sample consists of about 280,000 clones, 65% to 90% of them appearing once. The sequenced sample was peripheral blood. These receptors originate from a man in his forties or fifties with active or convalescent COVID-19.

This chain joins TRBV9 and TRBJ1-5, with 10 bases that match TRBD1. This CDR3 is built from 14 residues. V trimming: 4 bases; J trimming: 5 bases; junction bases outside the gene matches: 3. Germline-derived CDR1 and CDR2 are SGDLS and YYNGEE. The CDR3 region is CASSLGTGDQPQHF. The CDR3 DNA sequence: TGTGCCAGCAGCCTCGGGACAGGGGATCAGCCCCAGCATTTT.

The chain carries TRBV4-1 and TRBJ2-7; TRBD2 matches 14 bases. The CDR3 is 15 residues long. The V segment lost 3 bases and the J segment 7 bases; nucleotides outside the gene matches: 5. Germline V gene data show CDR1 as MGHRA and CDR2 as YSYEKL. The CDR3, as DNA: TGCGCCAGCAGCCAGGGACTAGCGGGAGTACGGGAGCAGTACTTC. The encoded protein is CASSQGLAGVREQYF.

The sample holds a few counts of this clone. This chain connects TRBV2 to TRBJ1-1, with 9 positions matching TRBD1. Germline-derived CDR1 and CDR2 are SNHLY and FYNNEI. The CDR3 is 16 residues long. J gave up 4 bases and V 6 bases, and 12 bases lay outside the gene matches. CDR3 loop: CASSPGQGNGGTEAFF. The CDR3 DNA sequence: TGTGCCAGCAGCCCGGGACAGGGAAATGGAGGCACTGAAGCTTTCTTT.

The CDR3 reads CASSQVRTAQNEQFF. CDR3 sequence (DNA): TGTGCCAGCAGCCAAGTTAGGACTGCACAGAATGAGCAGTTCTTC. V is TRBV3-1 (or the pseudogene TRBV3-2) and J is TRBJ2-1, with D possibly TRBD2 on 5 matching bases. The CDR3 sequence is 15 residues long. Germline lookup yields CDR1 LGHDT and CDR2 YNNKEL (reference sequence). Trimming pared 1 base from V and 7 bases from J, leaving 14 bases between.

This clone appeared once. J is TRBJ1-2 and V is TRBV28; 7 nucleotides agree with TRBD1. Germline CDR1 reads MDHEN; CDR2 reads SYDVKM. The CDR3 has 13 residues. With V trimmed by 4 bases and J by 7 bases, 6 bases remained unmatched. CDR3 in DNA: TGTGCCAGCAGTTACAGGGGAAAATCTGGCTACACCTTC. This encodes CASSYRGKSGYTF.

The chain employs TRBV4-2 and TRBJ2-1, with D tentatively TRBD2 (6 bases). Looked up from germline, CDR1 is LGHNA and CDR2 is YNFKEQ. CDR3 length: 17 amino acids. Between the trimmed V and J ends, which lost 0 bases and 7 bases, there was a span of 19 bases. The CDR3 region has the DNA TGTGCCAGCAGCCAAGATCTATTGGAGGGCCTCATGAATGAGCAGTTCTTC. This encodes CASSQDLLEGLMNEQFF.

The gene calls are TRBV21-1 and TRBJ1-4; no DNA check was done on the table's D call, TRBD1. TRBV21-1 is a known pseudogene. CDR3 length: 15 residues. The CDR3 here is CASSKWTVQNEKLFF. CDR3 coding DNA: TGTGCCAGCAGCAAATGGACAGTCCAAAACGAAAAACTGTTTTTT.

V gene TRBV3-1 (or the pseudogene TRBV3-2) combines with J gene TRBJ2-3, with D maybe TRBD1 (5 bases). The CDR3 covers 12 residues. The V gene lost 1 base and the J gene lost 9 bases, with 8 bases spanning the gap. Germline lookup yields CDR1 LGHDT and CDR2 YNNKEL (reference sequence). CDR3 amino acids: CASSQVAGTQYF. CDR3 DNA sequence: TGTGCCAGCAGCCAAGTCGCAGGGACGCAGTATTTT.

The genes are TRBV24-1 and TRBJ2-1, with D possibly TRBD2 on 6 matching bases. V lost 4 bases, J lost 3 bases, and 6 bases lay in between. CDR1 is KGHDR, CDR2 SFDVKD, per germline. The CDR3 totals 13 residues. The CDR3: CATSEGGYNEQFF. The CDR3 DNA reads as TGTGCCACCAGTGAGGGAGGCTACAATGAGCAGTTCTTC.

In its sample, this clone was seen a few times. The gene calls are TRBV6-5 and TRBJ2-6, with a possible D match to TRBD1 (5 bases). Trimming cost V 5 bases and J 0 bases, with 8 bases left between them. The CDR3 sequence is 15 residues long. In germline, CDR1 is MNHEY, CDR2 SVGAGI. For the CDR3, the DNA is TGTGCCAGCAGTATACAGGACTCTGGGGCCAACGTCCTGACTTTC. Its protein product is CASSIQDSGANVLTF.

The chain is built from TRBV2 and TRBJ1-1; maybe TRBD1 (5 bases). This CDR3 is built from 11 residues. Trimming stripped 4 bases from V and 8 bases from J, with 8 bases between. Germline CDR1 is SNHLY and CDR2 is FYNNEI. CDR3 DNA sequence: TGTGCCAGCAGTGGGGCAGGGGAAGCTTTCTTT. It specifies CASSGAGEAFF.

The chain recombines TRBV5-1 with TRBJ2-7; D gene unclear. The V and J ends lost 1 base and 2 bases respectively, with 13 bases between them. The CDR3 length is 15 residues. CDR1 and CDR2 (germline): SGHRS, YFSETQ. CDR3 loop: CASSLSQDSPYEQYF. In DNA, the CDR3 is TGCGCCAGCAGCTTGTCACAAGACTCGCCCTACGAGCAGTACTTC.

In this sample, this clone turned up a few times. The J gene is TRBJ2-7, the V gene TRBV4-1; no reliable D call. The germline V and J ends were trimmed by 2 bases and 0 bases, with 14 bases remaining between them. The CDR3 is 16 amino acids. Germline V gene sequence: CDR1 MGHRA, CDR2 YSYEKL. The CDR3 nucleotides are TGCGCCAGCAGCCAACGGGTTGAGGCCCGCTCCTACGAGCAGTACTTC. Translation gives CASSQRVEARSYEQYF.

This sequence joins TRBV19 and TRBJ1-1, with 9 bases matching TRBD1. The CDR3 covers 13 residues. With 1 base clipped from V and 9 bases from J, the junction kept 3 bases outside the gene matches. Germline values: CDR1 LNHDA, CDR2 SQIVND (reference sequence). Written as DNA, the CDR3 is TGTGCCAGTAGTATAGCCGGGACAGGGAAAGCTTTCTTT. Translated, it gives CASSIAGTGKAFF.

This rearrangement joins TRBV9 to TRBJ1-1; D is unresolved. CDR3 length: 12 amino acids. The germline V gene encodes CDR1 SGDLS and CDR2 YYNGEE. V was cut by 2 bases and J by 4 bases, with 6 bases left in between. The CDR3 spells CASSVSGTEAFF. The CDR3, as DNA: TGTGCCAGCAGCGTGTCCGGCACTGAAGCTTTCTTT. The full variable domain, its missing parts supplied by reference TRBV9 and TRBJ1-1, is DSGVTQTPKHLITATGQRVTLRCSPRSGDLSVYWYQQSLDQGLQFLIQYYNGEERAKGNILERFSAQQFPDLHSELNLSSLELGDSALYFCASSVSGTEAFFGQGTRLTVV.

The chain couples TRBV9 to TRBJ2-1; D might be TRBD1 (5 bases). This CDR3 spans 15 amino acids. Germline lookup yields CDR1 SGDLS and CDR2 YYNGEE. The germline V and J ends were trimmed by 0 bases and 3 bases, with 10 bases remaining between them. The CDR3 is CASSVGRANYNEQFF. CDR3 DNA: TGTGCCAGCAGCGTAGGCAGGGCTAACTACAATGAGCAGTTCTTC.

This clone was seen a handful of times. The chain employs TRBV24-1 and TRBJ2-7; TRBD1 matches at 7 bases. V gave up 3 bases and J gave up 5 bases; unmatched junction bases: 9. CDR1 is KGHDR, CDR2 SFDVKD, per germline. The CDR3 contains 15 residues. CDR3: CATSDLKGAIHEQYF. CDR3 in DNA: TGTGCCACCAGTGATCTAAAGGGGGCCATCCACGAGCAGTACTTC.

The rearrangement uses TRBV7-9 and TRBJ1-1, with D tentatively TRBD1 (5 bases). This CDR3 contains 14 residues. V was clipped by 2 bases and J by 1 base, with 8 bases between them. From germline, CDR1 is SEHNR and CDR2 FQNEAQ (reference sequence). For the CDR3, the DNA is TGTGCCAGCAGCTTAACAGGACCGAACACTGAAGCTTTCTTT. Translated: CASSLTGPNTEAFF.

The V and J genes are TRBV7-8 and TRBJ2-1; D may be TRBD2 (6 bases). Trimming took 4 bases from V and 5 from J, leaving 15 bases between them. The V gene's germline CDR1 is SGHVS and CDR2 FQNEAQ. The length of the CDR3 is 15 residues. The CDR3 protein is CASSSLTRRHNEQFF. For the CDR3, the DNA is TGTGCCAGCAGCTCCCTGACTAGAAGGCACAATGAGCAGTTCTTC.

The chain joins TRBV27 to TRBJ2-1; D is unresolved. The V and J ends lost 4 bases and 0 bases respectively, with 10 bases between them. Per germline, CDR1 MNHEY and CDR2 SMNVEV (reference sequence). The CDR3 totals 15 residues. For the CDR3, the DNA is TGTGCCAGCAGTTCGGTTAAAAGCTCCTACAATGAGCAGTTCTTC. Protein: CASSSVKSSYNEQFF.

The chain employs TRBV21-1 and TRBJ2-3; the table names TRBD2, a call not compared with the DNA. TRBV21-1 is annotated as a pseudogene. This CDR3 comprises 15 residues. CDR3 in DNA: TGTGCCAGCACCCGGAAGGGACTAGCGATGCTCTCGCAGTATTTT. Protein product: CASTRKGLAMLSQYF.